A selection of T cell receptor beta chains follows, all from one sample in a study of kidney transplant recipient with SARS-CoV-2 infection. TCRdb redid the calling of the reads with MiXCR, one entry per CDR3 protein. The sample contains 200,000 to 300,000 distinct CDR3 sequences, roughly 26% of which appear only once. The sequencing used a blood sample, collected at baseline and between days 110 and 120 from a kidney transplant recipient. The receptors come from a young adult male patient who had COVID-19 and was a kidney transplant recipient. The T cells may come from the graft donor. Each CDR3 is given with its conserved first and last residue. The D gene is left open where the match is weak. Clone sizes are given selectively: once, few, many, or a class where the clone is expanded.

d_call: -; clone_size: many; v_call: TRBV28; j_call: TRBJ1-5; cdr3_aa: CASSIEGNQPQHF; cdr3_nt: TGTGCCAGCAGCATAGAGGGCAATCAGCCCCAGCATTTT
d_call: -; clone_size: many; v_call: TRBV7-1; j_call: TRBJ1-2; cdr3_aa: CASSLLFHEGKTYGYTF; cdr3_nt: TGTGCCAGCAGCTTACTATTTCACGAGGGAAAGACCTATGGCTACACCTTC
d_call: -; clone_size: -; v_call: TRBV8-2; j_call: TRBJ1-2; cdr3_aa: CGSYLHDSRKTYGYTF; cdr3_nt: TGTGGCAGTTACCTTCATGATAGCCGAAAGACCTATGGCTACACCTTC
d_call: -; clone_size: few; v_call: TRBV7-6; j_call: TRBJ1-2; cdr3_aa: CASSLEAESRKTYGYTF; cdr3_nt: TGTGCCAGCAGCTTAGAGGCTGAATCTCGAAAGACCTATGGCTACACCTTC
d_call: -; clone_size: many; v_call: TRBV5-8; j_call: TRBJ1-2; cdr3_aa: CASDFSHPRKTYGYTF; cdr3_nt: TGTGCCAGCGACTTCTCTCATCCACGAAAGACCTATGGCTACACCTTC
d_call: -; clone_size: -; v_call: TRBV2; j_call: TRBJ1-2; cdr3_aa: CASSGYLYRRKTYGYTF; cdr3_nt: TGTGCCAGCAGTGGTTATCTTTACCGACGAAAGACCTATGGCTACACCTTC
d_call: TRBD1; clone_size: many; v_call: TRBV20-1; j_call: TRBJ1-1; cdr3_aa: CSARGPANTKRNTEAFF; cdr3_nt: TGCAGTGCCAGGGGGCCAGCTAATACGAAGCGGAACACTGAAGCTTTCTTT
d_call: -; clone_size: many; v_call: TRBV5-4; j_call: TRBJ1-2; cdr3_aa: CASHISVPGKTYGYTF; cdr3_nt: TGTGCCAGCCATATTTCCGTACCAGGAAAGACCTATGGCTACACCTTC
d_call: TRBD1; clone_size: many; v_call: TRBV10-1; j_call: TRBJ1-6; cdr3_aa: CASPMGQDYGSPLHF; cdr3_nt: TGCGCCAGCCCCATGGGACAGGATTACGGTTCACCCCTCCACTTT
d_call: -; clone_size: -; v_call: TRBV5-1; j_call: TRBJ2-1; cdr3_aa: CASSLAFSGAYNGQFF; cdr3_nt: TGCGCCAGCAGCTTGGCCTTCTCAGGAGCATACAATGGGCAGTTCTTC
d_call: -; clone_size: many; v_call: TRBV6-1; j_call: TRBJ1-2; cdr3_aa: CASSEDRNYGYTF; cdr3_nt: TGTGCCAGCAGTGAAGACAGGAACTATGGCTACACCTTC
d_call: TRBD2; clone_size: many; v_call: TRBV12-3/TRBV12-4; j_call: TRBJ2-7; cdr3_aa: CASSPPWASGRLYEQYF; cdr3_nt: TGTGCCAGCAGCCCCCCCTGGGCTAGCGGGAGACTATACGAGCAGTACTTC
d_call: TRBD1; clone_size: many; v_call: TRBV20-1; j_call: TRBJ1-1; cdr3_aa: CSASPSEGATEAFF; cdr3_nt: TGCAGTGCTAGCCCCAGTGAGGGGGCCACTGAAGCTTTCTTT
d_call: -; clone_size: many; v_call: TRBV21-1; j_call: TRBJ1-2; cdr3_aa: CASTPRGYGYTF; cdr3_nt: TGTGCCAGCACCCCCCGAGGCTATGGCTACACCTTC
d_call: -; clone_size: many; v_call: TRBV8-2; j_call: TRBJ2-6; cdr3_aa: CGTSMRITQSRANVLTF; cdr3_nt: TGTGGCACCAGTATGAGGATAACACAAAGTCGGGCCAACGTCCTGACTTTC
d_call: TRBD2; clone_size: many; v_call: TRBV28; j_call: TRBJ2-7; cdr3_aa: CASSSGTYDEQYF; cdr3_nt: TGTGCCAGCTCTAGCGGGACCTATGACGAGCAGTACTTC
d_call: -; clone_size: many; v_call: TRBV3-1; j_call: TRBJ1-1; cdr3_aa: CASSPTVPISIRTEAFF; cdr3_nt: TGTGCCAGCAGCCCAACGGTTCCCATTTCAATTCGCACTGAAGCTTTCTTT
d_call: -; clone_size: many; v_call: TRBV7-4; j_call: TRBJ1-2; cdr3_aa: CASSHQNSARKTYGYTF; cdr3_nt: TGTGCCAGCAGCCACCAAAATTCAGCTCGAAAGACCTATGGCTACACCTTC
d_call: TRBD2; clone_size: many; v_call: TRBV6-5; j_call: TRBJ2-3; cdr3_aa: CASNPGLAGTDTQYF; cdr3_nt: TGTGCCAGCAACCCGGGACTAGCGGGAACAGATACGCAGTATTTT
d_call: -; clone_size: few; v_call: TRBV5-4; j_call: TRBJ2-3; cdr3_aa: CASSPRGTHTDTQYF; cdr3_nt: TGTGCCAGCAGCCCGAGGGGCACTCACACAGATACGCAGTATTTT
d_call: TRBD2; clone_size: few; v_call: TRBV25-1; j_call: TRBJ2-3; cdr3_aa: CASRVAGAVDTQYF; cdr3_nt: TGTGCCAGCAGGGTAGCGGGAGCGGTAGATACGCAGTATTTT
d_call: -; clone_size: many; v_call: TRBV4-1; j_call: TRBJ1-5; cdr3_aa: CASSQDRGIGNQPQHF; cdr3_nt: TGCGCCAGCAGCCAAGACAGGGGAATCGGCAATCAGCCCCAGCATTTT
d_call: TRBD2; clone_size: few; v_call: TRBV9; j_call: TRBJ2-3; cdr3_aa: CASSVASGSTDTQYF; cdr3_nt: TGTGCCAGCAGCGTAGCCAGCGGGAGTACAGATACGCAGTATTTT
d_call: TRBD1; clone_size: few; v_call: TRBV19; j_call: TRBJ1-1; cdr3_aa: CASRPGGGYTEAFF; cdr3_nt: TGTGCCAGTAGACCAGGGGGAGGCTACACTGAAGCTTTCTTT
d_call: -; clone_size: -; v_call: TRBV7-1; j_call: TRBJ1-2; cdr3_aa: CASSTDDHEGKTYGYTF; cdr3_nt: TGTGCCAGCAGCACCGATGATCACGAGGGAAAGACCTATGGCTACACCTTC
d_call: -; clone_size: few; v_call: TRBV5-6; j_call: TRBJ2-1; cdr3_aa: CASSLGLVKHEQFF; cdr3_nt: TGTGCCAGCAGCTTGGGACTAGTTAAGCATGAGCAGTTCTTC
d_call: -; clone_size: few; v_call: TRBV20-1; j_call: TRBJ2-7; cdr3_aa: CSARDPETGTYEQYF; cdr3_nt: TGCAGTGCTAGAGATCCTGAGACAGGGACTTACGAGCAGTACTTC
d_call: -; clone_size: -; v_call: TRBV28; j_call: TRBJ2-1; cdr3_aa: CASSSVAVSSYNEQFF; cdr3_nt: TGTGCCAGCAGTTCCGTAGCGGTAAGCTCCTACAATGAGCAGTTCTTC
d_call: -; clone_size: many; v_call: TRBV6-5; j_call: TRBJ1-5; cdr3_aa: CASRSGALLSGNQPQHF; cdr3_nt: TGTGCCAGCAGGTCCGGGGCCCTGTTATCGGGCAATCAGCCCCAGCATTTT